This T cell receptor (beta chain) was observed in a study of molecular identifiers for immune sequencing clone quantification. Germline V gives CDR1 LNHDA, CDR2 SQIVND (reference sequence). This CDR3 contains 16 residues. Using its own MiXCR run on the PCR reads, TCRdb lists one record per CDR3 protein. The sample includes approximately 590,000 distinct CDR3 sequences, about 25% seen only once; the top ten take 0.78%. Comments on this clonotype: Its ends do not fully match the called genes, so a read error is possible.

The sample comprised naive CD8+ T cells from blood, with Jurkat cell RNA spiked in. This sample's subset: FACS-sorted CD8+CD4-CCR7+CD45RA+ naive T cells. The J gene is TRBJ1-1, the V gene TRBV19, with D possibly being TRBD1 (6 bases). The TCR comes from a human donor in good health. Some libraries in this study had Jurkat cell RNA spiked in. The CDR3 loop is CASSLQGLFMNTEASF. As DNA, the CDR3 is TGTGCCAGTAGTCTACAGGGCCTATTCATGAACACTGAAGCTTCCTTT.